The 16 T cell receptor beta chains given below trace back to one sample, sequenced in a study of post-analysis software for immune sequencing data. The TCR beta cDNA libraries contained unique molecular identifiers. TCRdb analysed the PCR reads with MiXCR anew, one entry per CDR3 protein. The sample lists roughly 540,000 distinct CDR3 sequences; around a third were seen once. Their target antigens are unknown. The study, taken as a whole, reports: Comparison of patients with controls showed about 5 TRBV segments more frequent in patients, TRBV5-6, TRBV5-1 and TRBV20-1 among them.

The sample was blood. These receptor sequences come from a girl between 2 and 17 years old with multiple sclerosis.

The chain couples TRBV4-2 to TRBJ1-2, with 7 bases identical to TRBD1. Trimming cost V 5 bases and J 5 bases; bases outside gene matches: 8. There are 14 residues in the CDR3. CDR1 and CDR2 from the germline V gene are LGHNA and YNFKEQ. In DNA, the CDR3 is TGTGCCAGCAGCAGCCGGGACAGCCAGTATGGCTACACCTTC. Its protein is CASSSRDSQYGYTF.

This clonotype occurred a few times. The chain uses TRBV6-1 and TRBJ1-5; D remains ambiguous. This CDR3 has 13 amino acids. The V end was cut by 1 base, the J end by 7 bases, with 8 bases between. Looked up from germline, CDR1 is MNHNS and CDR2 is SASEGT. In DNA, the CDR3 is TGTGCCAGCAGTGAAGTGGGCGAGCAGCCCCAGCATTTT. This codes for CASSEVGEQPQHF.

The rearrangement uses TRBV20-1 and TRBJ1-5; D is ambiguous. V lost 4 bases and J 6 bases, leaving 13 bases between the germline ends. The CDR3 runs 13 residues. Looked up from germline, CDR1 is DFQATT and CDR2 is SNEGSKA (reference sequence). CDR3 nucleotide sequence: TGCAGTGCTACCCCCGCTCTTGGTCAGCCCCAGCATTTT. Its protein is CSATPALGQPQHF.

The J gene is TRBJ2-5, the V gene TRBV7-8; maybe TRBD1 (8 bases). Germline V gene sequence: CDR1 SGHVS, CDR2 FQNEAQ. V was trimmed by 1 base and J by 4 bases, leaving 16 bases between them. CDR3 length: 16 residues. The CDR3 DNA sequence: TGTGCCAGCAGCTTAGGGTGGGGGGGGACAGGAGAGACCCAGTACTTC. Protein product: CASSLGWGGTGETQYF.

This clonotype turned up a few times. The J gene is TRBJ2-5, the V gene TRBV3-1, with 7 nucleotides matching TRBD1. V lost 1 base, J lost 2 bases, and 1 base stayed unmatched. The CDR3 spans 14 residues. Germline lookup yields CDR1 LGHDT and CDR2 YNNKEL (reference sequence). CDR3 DNA: TGTGCCAGCAGCCAAGGGGGACAGCAAGAGACCCAGTACTTC. The encoded protein is CASSQGGQQETQYF.

The rearrangement links TRBV20-1 to TRBJ1-6; D gene uncertain. V shed 5 bases and J shed 1 base, with 12 bases lying between them. This CDR3 comprises 15 residues. From germline, CDR1 is DFQATT and CDR2 SNEGSKA (reference sequence). In DNA form, the CDR3 reads TGCAGTGCTGGAAGAGGATTATCCTATAATTCACCCCTCCACTTT. Translating gives CSAGRGLSYNSPLHF.

V is TRBV5-1 and J is TRBJ1-1, with 8 nucleotides matching TRBD1. Looked up from germline, CDR1 is SGHRS and CDR2 is YFSETQ. The V segment lost 4 bases and the J segment 2 bases; nucleotides outside the gene matches: 13. CDR3 length equals 17 residues. This CDR3 is CASSTGQGPPSNTEAFF. As DNA, the CDR3 is TGCGCCAGCAGCACCGGACAGGGACCCCCCTCCAACACTGAAGCTTTCTTT.

This clonotype appeared many times. The chain employs TRBV29-1 and TRBJ1-2, with TRBD1 identical over 7 bases. The V and J ends lost 7 bases and 0 bases, in that order; junction bases with no gene match: 2. The germline gives CDR1 SQVTM, CDR2 ANQGSEA. This CDR3 comprises 12 residues. The CDR3 nucleotides are TGCAGCGGGGGGACAGCTAACTATGGCTACACCTTC. Translation gives CSGGTANYGYTF. Combining the CDR3 with reference TRBV29-1 and TRBJ1-2 gives the whole variable domain SAVISQKPSRDICQRGTSLTIQCQVDSQVTMMFWYRQQPGQSLTLIATANQGSEATYESGFVIDKFPISRPNLTFSTLTVSNMSPEDSSIYLCSGGTANYGYTFGSGTRLTVV.

This clonotype showed up just a few times. This chain's CDR3 is CASSYSNPGTNEKLFF. The CDR3 DNA reads as TGTGCCAGCAGTTACTCGAATCCTGGGACTAATGAAAAACTGTTTTTT. The chain links TRBV6-5 to TRBJ1-4; unclear D gene. Germline V gives CDR1 MNHEY, CDR2 SVGAGI. The V gene lost 0 bases and the J gene lost 2 bases, with 10 bases spanning the gap. The CDR3 loop spans 16 amino acids.

The table lists this clonotype with a few counts. The chain recombines TRBV29-1 with TRBJ1-2; 9 nucleotides match TRBD1. The CDR3 runs 15 residues. From germline, CDR1 is SQVTM and CDR2 ANQGSEA. With 5 bases clipped from V and 4 bases from J, the junction kept 11 bases outside the gene matches. CDR3 loop: CSVYNTPGQGYGYTF. Written as DNA, the CDR3 is TGCAGCGTTTATAACACACCGGGACAGGGCTATGGCTACACCTTC.

The table lists this clonotype with many counts. The chain has TRBV10-3 and TRBJ2-7, with 9 bases lining up with TRBD1. J lost 2 bases, V lost 5 bases, and 4 bases had no gene match. CDR1 and CDR2 (germline): ENHRY, SYGVKD. This CDR3 is built from 14 residues. The CDR3 DNA is TGTGCCATCAGTCCGGGACAGGGCACCTACGAGCAGTACTTC. Translated, it gives CAISPGQGTYEQYF.

The CDR3 reads CSAGHGEINEQYF. The DNA for the CDR3 is TGCAGTGCGGGCCATGGGGAGATCAACGAGCAGTACTTC. The chain carries TRBV20-1 and TRBJ2-7; maybe TRBD2 (5 bases). V was pared by 6 bases and J by 5 bases, with 17 bases between. Germline V gene data show CDR1 as DFQATT and CDR2 as SNEGSKA (reference sequence). CDR3 length: 13 amino acids.

In the case of this clonotype: A read error may account for a junction end that differs from germline. The rearrangement joins TRBV5-1 to TRBJ2-5; D possibly corresponds to TRBD2 (6 bases). The CDR3 sequence is 12 residues long. CDR1 SGHRS and CDR2 YFSETQ come from the germline V gene. CDR3 loop: CANSLGEEAQYF. CDR3 bases: TGCGCCAACAGCCTAGGGGAGGAAGCCCAGTACTTC.

The rearrangement joins TRBV20-1 to TRBJ1-2; possibly TRBD1 for D (5 bases). The germline V and J ends were trimmed by 3 bases and 8 bases, with 16 bases remaining between them. In germline, CDR1 is DFQATT, CDR2 SNEGSKA (reference sequence). This CDR3 region has 13 residues. The CDR3 DNA follows: TGCAGTGCTAGGCGAGGGCAGGGTCGCGGCTACACCTTC. This sequence encodes CSARRGQGRGYTF.

The chain uses TRBV2 and TRBJ1-2; D gene unclear. Trimming cost V 1 base and J 7 bases, with 13 bases left between them. Germline assignment: CDR1 SNHLY and CDR2 FYNNEI. The length of the CDR3 is 14 residues. In DNA, the CDR3 is TGTGCCAGCAGTGAAGGCAGCGGAGGTTCTGGCTACACCTTC. Translated, it gives CASSEGSGGSGYTF. Drawing the rest from reference TRBV2 and TRBJ1-2, the complete variable domain is EPEVTQTPSHQVTQMGQEVILRCVPISNHLYFYWYRQILGQKVEFLVSFYNNEISEKSEIFDDQFSVERPDGSNFTLKIRSTKLEDSAMYFCASSEGSGGSGYTFGSGTRLTVV.

The chain couples TRBV10-3 to TRBJ2-1; no definite D call. The CDR3 has 12 residues. Trimming cost V 2 bases and J 9 bases, with 8 bases left between them. Germline V gene data show CDR1 as ENHRY and CDR2 as SYGVKD. The CDR3 DNA follows: TGTGCCATCAGTGAGACGCCGAGTGAGCAGTTCTTC. Protein sequence: CAISETPSEQFF.